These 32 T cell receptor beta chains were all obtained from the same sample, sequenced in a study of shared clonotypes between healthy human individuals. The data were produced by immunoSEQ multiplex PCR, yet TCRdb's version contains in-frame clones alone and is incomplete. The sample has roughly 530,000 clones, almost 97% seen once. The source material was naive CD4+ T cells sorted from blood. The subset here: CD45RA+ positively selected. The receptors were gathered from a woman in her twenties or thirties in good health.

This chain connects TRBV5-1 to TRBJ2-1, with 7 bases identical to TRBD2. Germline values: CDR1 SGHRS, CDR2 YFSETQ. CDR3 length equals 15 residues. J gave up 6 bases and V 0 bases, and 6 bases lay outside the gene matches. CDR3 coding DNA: TGCGCCAGCAGCTTGGAGGCTAGCGGACGCAATGAGCAGTTCTTC. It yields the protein CASSLEASGRNEQFF. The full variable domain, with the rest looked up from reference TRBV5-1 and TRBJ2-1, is KAGVTQTPRYLIKTRGQQVTLSCSPISGHRSVSWYQQTPGQGLQFLFEYFSETQRNKGNFPGRFSGRQFSNSRSEMNVSTLELGDSALYLCASSLEASGRNEQFFGPGTRLTVL.

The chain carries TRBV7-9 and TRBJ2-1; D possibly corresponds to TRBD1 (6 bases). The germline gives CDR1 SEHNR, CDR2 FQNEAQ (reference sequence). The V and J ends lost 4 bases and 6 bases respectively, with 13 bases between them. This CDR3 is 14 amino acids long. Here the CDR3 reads CASSSRTVFNEQFF. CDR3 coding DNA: TGTGCCAGCAGCTCCAGGACAGTCTTCAATGAGCAGTTCTTC.

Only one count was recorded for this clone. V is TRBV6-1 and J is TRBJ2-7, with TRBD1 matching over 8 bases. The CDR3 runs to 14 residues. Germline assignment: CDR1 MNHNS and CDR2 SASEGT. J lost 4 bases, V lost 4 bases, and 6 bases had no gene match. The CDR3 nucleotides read TGTGCCAGCAGTGGGGAGGACAGGGCGTACGAGCAGTACTTC. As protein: CASSGEDRAYEQYF.

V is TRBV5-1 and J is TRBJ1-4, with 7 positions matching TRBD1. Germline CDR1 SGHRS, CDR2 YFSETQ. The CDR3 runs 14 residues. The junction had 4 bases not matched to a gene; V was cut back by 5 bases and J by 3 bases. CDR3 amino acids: CASREGQPNEKLFF. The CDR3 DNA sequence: TGCGCCAGCAGGGAGGGACAGCCTAATGAAAAACTGTTTTTT.

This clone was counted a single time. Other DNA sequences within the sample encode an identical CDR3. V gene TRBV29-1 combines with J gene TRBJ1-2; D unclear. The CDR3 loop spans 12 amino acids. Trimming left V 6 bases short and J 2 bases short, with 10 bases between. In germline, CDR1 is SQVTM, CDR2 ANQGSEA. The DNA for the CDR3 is TGCAGCGTCGAGGAGGGAAACTATGGCTACACCTTC. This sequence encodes CSVEEGNYGYTF.

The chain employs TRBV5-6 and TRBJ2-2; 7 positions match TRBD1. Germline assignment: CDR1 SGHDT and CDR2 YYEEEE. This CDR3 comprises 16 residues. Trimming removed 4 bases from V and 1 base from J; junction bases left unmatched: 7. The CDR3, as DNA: TGTGCCAGCAGCGGTTACAGGGGATGGAACACCGGGGAGCTGTTTTTT. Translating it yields CASSGYRGWNTGELFF. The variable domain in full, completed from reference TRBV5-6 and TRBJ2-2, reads DAGVTQSPTHLIKTRGQQVTLRCSPKSGHDTVSWYQQALGQGPQFIFQYYEEEERQRGNFPDRFSGHQFPNYSSELNVNALLLGDSALYLCASSGYRGWNTGELFFGEGSRLTVL.

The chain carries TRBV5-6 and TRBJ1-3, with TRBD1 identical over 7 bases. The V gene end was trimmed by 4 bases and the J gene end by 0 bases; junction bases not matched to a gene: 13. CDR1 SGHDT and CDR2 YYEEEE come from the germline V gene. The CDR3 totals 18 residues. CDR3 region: CASSPPRQGVFSGNTIYF. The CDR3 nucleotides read TGTGCCAGCAGCCCCCCGCGACAGGGCGTATTCTCTGGAAACACCATATATTTT.

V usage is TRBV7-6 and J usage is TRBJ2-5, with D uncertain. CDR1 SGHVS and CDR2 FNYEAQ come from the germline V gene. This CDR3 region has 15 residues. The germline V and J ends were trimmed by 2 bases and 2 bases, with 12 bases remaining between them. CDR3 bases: TGTGCCAGCAGCTTAAACGGCGGCCTTCAAGAGACCCAGTACTTC. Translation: CASSLNGGLQETQYF.

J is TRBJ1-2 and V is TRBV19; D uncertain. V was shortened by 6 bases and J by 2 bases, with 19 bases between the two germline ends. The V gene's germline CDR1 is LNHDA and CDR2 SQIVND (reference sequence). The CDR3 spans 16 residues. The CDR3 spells CASSPSPDRLNYGYTF. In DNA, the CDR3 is TGTGCCAGTAGCCCTTCACCGGACCGCCTCAACTATGGCTACACCTTC.

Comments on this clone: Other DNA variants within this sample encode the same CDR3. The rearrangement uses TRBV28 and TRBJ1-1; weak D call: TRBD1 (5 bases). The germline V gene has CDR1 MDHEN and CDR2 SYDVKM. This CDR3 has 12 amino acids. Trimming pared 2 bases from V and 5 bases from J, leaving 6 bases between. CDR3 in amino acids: CASSLRGTEAFF. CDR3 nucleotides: TGTGCCAGCAGTTTACGGGGGACTGAAGCTTTCTTT.

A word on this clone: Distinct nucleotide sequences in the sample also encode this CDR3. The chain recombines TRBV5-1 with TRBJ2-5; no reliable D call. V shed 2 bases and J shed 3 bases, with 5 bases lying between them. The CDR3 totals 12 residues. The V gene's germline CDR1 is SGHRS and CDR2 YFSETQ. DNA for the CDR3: TGCGCCAGCAGCTTAACGGAAGAGACCCAGTACTTC. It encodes CASSLTEETQYF.

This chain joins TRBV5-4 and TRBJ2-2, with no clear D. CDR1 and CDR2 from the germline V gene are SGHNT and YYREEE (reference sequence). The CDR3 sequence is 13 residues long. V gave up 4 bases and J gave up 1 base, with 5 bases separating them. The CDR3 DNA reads TGTGCCAGCAGCCTACAGAACACCGGGGAGCTGTTTTTT. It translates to CASSLQNTGELFF.

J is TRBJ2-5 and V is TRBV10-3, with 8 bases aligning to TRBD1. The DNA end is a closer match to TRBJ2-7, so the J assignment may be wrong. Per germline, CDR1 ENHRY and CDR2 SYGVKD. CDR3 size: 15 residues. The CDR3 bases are TGTGCCATCAGTGAAAACTCCGGGACAGGTTACGAGCAGTACTTC. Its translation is CAISENSGTGYEQYF.

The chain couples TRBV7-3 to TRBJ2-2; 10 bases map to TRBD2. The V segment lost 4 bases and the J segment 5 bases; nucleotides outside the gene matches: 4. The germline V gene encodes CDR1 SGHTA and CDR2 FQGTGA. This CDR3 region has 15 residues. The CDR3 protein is CASSSGLAETGELFF. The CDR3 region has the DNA TGTGCCAGCAGCTCCGGACTAGCGGAGACCGGGGAGCTGTTTTTT.

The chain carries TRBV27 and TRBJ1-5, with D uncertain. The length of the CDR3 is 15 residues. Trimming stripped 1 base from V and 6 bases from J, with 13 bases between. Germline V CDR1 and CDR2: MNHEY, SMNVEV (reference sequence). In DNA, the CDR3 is TGTGCCAGCAGTTTATTAGGTGAGACGGGTCAGCCCCAGCATTTT. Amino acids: CASSLLGETGQPQHF.

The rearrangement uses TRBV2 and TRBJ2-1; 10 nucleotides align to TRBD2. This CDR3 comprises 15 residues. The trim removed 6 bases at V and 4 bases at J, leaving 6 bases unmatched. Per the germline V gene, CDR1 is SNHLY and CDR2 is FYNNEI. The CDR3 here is CASRGGSGRYNEQFF. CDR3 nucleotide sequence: TGTGCCAGCAGGGGGGGTAGCGGGAGGTACAATGAGCAGTTCTTC.

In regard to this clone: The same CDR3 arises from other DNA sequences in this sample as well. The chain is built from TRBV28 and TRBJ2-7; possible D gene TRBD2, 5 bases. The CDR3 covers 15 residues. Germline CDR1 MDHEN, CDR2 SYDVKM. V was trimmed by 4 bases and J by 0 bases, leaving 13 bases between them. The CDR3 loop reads CASSSPSGVSYEQYF. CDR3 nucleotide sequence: TGTGCCAGCAGTTCCCCCAGCGGTGTCTCCTACGAGCAGTACTTC. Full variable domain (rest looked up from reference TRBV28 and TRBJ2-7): DVKVTQSSRYLVKRTGEKVFLECVQDMDHENMFWYRQDPGLGLRLIYFSYDVKMKEKGDIPEGYSVSREKKERFSLILESASTNQTSMYLCASSSPSGVSYEQYFGPGTRLTVT.

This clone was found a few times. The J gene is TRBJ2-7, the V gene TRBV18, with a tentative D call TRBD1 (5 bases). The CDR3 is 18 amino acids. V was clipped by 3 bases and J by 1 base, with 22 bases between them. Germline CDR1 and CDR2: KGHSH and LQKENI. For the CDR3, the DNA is TGTGCCAGCTCACCTGTGTCTACCGGTGCAAGGGGATCCTACGAGCAGTACTTC. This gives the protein CASSPVSTGARGSYEQYF. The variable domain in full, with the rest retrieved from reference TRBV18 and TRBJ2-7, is NAGVMQNPRHLVRRRGQEARLRCSPMKGHSHVYWYRQLPEEGLKFMVYLQKENIIDESGMPKERFSAEFPKEGPSILRIQQVVRGDSAAYFCASSPVSTGARGSYEQYFGPGTRLTVT.

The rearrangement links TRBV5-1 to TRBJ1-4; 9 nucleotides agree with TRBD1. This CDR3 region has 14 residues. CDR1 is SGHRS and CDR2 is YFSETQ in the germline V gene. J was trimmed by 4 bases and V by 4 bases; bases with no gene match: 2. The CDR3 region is CASSGQGNNEKLFF. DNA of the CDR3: TGCGCCAGCAGCGGACAGGGGAATAATGAAAAACTGTTTTTT.

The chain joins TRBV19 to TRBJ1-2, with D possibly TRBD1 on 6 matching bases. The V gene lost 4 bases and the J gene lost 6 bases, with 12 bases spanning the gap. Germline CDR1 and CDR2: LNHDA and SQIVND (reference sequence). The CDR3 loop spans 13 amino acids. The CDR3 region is CASSTSRGNGYTF. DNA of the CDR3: TGTGCCAGTAGTACCTCCAGGGGTAATGGCTACACCTTC.

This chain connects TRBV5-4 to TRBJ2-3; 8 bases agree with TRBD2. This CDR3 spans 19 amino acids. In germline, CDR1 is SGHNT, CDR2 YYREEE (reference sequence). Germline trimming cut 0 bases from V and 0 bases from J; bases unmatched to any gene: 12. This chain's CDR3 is CASSLEGLAFFPSTDTQYF. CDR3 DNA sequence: TGTGCCAGCAGCTTGGAAGGACTAGCCTTCTTCCCTAGCACAGATACGCAGTATTTT.

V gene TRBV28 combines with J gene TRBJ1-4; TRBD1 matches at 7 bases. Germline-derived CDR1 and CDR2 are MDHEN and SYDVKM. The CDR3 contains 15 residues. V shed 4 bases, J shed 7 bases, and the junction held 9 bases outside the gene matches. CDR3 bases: TGTGCCAGCAGTTCCCCGGACAGGAAGGGTGAAAAACTGTTTTTT. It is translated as CASSSPDRKGEKLFF.

Here the CDR3 DNA reads TGCGCCAGCAGTGATCTGTCAACGGGAAACACCATATATTTT. Amino acids: CASSDLSTGNTIYF. This rearrangement joins TRBV10-2 to TRBJ1-3; D not certain. The CDR3 loop spans 14 amino acids. Trimming left V 3 bases short and J 4 bases short, with 10 bases between. Germline V gene data show CDR1 as WSHSY and CDR2 as SAAADI.

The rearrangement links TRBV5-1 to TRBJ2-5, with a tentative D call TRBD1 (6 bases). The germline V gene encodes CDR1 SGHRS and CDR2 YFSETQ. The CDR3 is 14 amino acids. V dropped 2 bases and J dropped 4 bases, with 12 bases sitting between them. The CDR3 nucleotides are TGCGCCAGCAGCTTACAGGGAGTTGGAGAGACCCAGTACTTC. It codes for CASSLQGVGETQYF. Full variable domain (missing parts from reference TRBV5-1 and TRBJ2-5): KAGVTQTPRYLIKTRGQQVTLSCSPISGHRSVSWYQQTPGQGLQFLFEYFSETQRNKGNFPGRFSGRQFSNSRSEMNVSTLELGDSALYLCASSLQGVGETQYFGPGTRLLVL.

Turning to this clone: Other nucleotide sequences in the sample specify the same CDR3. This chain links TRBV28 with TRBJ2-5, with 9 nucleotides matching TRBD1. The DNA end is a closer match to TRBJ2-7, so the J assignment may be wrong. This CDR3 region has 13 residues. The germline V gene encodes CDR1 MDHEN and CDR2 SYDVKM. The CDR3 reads CASSPGQGYEQYF. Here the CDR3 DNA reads TGTGCCAGCAGTCCGGGACAGGGCTACGAGCAGTACTTC.

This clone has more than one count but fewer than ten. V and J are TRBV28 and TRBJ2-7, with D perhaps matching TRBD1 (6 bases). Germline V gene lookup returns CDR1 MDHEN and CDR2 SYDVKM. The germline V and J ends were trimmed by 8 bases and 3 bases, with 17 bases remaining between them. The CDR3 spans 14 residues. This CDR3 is CASLSTGTVYEQYF. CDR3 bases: TGTGCCAGCCTCAGTACAGGGACCGTCTACGAGCAGTACTTC.

This CDR3 reads CRVGVNTEAFF. The CDR3 DNA reads TGCAGGGTGGGGGTGAACACTGAAGCTTTCTTT. This chain uses TRBV20-1 with TRBJ1-1; perhaps TRBD1 as D (5 bases). This CDR3 has 11 residues. Germline V lookup: CDR1 DFQATT, CDR2 SNEGSKA (reference sequence).

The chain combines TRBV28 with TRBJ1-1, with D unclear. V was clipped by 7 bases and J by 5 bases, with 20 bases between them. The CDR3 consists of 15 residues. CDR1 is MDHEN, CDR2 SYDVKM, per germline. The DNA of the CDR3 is TGTGCCAGCACCACTCCGGGAAAACCGAGGACTGAAGCTTTCTTT. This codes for CASTTPGKPRTEAFF. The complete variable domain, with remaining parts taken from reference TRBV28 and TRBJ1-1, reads DVKVTQSSRYLVKRTGEKVFLECVQDMDHENMFWYRQDPGLGLRLIYFSYDVKMKEKGDIPEGYSVSREKKERFSLILESASTNQTSMYLCASTTPGKPRTEAFFGQGTRLTVV.

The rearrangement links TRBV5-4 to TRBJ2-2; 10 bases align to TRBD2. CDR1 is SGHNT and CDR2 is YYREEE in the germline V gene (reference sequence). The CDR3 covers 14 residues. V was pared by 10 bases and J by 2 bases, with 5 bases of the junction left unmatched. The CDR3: CAGSSGGNTGELFF. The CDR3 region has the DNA TGTGCCGGATCTAGCGGGGGTAACACCGGGGAGCTGTTTTTT. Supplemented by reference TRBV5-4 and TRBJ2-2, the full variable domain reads ETGVTQSPTHLIKTRGQQVTLRCSSQSGHNTVSWYQQALGQGPQFIFQYYREEENGRGNFPPRFSGLQFPNYSSELNVNALELDDSALYLCAGSSGGNTGELFFGEGSRLTVL.

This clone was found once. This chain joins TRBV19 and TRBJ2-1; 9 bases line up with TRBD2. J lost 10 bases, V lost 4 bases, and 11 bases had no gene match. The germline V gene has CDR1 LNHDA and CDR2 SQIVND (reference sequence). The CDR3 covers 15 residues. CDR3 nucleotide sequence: TGTGCCAGTAGTAGAAAGGCGGGAGGGCCCTCGGAGCAGTTCTTC. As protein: CASSRKAGGPSEQFF. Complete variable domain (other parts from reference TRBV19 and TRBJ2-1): DGGITQSPKYLFRKEGQNVTLSCEQNLNHDAMYWYRQDPGQGLRLIYYSQIVNDFQKGDIAEGYSVSREKKESFPLTVTSAQKNPTAFYLCASSRKAGGPSEQFFGPGTRLTVL.

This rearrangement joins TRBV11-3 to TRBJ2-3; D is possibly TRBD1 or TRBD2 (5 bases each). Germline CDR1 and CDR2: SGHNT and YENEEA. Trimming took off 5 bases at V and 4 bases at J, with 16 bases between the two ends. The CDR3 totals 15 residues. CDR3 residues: CASSLGGATADTQYF. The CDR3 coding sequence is TGTGCCAGCAGCCTTGGGGGAGCAACTGCAGATACGCAGTATTTT. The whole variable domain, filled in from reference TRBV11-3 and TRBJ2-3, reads EAGVVQSPRYKIIEKKQPVAFWCNPISGHNTLYWYLQNLGQGPELLIRYENEEAVDDSQLPKDRFSAERLKGVDSTLKIQPAELGDSAVYLCASSLGGATADTQYFGPGTRLTVL.

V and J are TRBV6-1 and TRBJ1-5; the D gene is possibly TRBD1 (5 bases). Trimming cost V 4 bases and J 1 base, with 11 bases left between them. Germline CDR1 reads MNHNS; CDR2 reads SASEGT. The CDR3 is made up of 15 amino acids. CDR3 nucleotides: TGTGCCAGCAGTGCGGGGGGATCGAGCAATCAGCCCCAGCATTTT. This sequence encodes CASSAGGSSNQPQHF.